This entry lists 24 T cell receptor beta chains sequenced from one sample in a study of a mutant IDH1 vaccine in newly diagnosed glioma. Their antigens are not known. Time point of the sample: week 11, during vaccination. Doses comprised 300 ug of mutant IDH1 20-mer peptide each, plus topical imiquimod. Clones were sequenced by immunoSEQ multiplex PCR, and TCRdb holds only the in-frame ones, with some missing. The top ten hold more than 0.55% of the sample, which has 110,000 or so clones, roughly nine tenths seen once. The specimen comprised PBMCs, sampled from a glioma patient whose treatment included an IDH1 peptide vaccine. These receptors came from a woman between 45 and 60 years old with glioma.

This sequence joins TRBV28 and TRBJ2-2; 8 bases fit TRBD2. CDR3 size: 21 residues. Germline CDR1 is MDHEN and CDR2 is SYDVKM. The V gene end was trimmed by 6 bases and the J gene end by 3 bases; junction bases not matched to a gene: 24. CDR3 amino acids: CASRADSSSAGEGPYTGELFF. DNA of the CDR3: TGTGCCAGCAGAGCCGACAGTTCCTCAGCGGGAGAAGGTCCTTACACCGGGGAGCTGTTTTTT.

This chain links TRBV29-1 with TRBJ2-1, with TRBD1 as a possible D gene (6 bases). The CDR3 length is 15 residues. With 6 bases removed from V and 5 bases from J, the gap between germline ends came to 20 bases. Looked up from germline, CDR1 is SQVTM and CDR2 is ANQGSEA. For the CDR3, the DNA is TGCAGCGTCCGCCAGGACCCCGGGACACACAATGAGCAGTTCTTC. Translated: CSVRQDPGTHNEQFF.

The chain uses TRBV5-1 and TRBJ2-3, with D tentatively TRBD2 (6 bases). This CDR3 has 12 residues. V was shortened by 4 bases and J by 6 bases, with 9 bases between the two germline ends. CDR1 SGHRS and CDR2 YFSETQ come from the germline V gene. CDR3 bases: TGCGCCAGCAGCCCTCGGGGGGATACGCAGTATTTT. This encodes CASSPRGDTQYF.

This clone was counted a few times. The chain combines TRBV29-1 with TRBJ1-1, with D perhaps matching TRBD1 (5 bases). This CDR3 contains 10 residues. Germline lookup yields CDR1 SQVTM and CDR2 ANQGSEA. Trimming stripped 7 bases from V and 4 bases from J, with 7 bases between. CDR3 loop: CSDGGTEAFF. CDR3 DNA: TGCAGCGATGGGGGCACTGAAGCTTTCTTT.

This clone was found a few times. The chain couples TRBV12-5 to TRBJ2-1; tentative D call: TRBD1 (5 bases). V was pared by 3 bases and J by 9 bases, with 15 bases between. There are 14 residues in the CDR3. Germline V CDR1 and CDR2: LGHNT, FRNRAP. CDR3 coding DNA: TGTGCTAGTGGTTTATCCAACAGGCTTAGTGAGCAGTTCTTC. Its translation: CASGLSNRLSEQFF. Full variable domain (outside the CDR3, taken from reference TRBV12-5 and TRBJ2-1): DARVTQTPRHKVTEMGQEVTMRCQPILGHNTVFWYRQTMMQGLELLAYFRNRAPLDDSGMPKDRFSAEMPDATLATLKIQPSEPRDSAVYFCASGLSNRLSEQFFGPGTRLTVL.

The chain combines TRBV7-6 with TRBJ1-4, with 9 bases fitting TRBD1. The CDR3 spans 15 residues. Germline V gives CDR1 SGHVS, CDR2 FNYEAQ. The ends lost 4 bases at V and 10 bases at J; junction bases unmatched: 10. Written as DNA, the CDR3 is TGTGCCAGCAGCTCGCGGACAGGGGTGATAGGAAAACTGTTTTTT. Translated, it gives CASSSRTGVIGKLFF. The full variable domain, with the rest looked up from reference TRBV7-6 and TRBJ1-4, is GAGVSQSPRYKVTKRGQDVALRCDPISGHVSLYWYRQALGQGPEFLTYFNYEAQQDKSGLPNDRFSAERPEGSISTLTIQRTEQRDSAMYRCASSSRTGVIGKLFFGSGTQLSVL.

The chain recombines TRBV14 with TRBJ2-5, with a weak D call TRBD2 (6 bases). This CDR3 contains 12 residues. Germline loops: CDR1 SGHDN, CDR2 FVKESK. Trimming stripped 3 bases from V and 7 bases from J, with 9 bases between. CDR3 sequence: CASSHPEGTQYF. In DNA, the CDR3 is TGTGCCAGCAGCCACCCGGAGGGGACCCAGTACTTC.

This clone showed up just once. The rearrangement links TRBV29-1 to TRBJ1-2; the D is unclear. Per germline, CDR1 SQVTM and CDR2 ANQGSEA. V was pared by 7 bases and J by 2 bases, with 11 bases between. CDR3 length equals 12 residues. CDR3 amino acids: CSAVRKNYGYTF. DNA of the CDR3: TGCAGCGCGGTGCGCAAAAACTATGGCTACACCTTC.

The CDR3 DNA sequence: TGTGCCACCCAACAGGGGTCGGCGTCCGGGGAGCTGTTTTTT. This encodes CATQQGSASGELFF. V usage is TRBV19 and J usage is TRBJ2-2; 7 bases fit TRBD1. Trimming at V came to 10 bases and at J to 6 bases, leaving 11 bases not matched to a gene. The CDR3 contains 14 residues. Germline V gene sequence: CDR1 LNHDA, CDR2 SQIVND (reference sequence).

The CDR3 bases are TGCAGCGTTTTCGGGAGCTCCTACAATGAGCAGTTCTTC. This sequence encodes CSVFGSSYNEQFF. The rearrangement joins TRBV29-1 to TRBJ2-1; possibly TRBD2 for D (6 bases). The CDR3 extends over 13 amino acids. V lost 5 bases to trimming and J lost 0 bases, with 8 bases between them. Per germline, CDR1 SQVTM and CDR2 ANQGSEA.

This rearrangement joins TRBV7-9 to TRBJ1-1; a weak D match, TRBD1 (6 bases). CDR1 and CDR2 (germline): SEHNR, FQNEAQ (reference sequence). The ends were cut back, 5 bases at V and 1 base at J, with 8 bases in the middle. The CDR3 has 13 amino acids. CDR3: CASSPGQNTEAFF. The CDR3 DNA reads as TGTGCCAGCAGCCCGGGACAGAACACTGAAGCTTTCTTT. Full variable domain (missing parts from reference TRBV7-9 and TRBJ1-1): DTGVSQNPRHKITKRGQNVTFRCDPISEHNRLYWYRQTLGQGPEFLTYFQNEAQLEKSRLLSDRFSAERPKGSFSTLEIQRTEQGDSAMYLCASSPGQNTEAFFGQGTRLTVV.

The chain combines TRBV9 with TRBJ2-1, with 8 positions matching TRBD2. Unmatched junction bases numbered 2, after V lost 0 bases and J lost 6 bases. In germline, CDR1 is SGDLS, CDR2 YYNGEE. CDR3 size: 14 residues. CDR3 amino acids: CASSVAGGVNEQFF. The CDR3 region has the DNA TGTGCCAGCAGCGTAGCGGGAGGGGTCAATGAGCAGTTCTTC.

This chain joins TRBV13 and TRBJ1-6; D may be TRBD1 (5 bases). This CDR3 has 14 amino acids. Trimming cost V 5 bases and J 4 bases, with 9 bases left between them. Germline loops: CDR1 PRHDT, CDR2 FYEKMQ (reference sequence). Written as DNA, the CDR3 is TGTGCCAGCAGCCCCAGGGATTATAATTCACCCCTCCACTTT. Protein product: CASSPRDYNSPLHF.

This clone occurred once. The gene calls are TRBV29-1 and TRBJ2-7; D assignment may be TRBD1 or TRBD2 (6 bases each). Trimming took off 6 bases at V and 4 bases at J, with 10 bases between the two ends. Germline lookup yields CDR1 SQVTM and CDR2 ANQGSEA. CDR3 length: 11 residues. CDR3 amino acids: CSVKGGYEQYF. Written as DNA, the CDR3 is TGCAGCGTAAAAGGGGGGTACGAGCAGTACTTC.

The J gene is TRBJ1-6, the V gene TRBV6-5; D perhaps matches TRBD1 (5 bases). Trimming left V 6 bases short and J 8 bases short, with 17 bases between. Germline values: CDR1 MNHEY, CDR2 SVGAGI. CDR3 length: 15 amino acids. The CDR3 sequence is CASSSGRLGDSPLHF. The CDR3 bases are TGTGCCAGCAGCTCAGGGAGGCTAGGGGATTCACCCCTCCACTTT.

For the CDR3, the DNA is TGTGCCAGCAGCGTAGGGGCGGGAGTGGCTGAGCAGTTCTTC. Translating gives CASSVGAGVAEQFF. The chain is built from TRBV9 and TRBJ2-1, with 7 bases aligning to TRBD2. This CDR3 region has 14 residues. The trim removed 0 bases at V and 9 bases at J, leaving 6 bases unmatched. Germline lookup yields CDR1 SGDLS and CDR2 YYNGEE.

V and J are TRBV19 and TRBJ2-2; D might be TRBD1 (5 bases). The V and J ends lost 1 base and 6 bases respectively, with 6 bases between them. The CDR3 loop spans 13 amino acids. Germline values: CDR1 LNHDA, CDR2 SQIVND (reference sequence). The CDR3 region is CASSIAGPGELFF. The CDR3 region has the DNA TGTGCCAGTAGTATAGCAGGGCCCGGGGAGCTGTTTTTT.

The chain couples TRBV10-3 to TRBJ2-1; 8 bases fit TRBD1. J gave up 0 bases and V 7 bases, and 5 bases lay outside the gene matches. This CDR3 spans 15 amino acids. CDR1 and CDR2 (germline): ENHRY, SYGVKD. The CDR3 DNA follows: TGTGCCATCAAACAGGGGGTTAGCTCCTACAATGAGCAGTTCTTC. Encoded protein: CAIKQGVSSYNEQFF.

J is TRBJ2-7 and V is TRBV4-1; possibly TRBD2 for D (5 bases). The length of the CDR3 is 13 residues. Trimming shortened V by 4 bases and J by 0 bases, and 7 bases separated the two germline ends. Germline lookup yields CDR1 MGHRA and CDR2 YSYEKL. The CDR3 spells CASSLTSSYEQYF. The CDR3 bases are TGCGCCAGCAGCCTCACTAGCTCCTACGAGCAGTACTTC.

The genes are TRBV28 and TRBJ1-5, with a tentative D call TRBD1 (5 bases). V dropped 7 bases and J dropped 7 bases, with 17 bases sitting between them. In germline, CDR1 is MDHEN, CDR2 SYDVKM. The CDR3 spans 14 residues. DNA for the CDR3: TGTGCCAGCACCGCTGGGGGGGAGGGGCAGCCCCAGCATTTT. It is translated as CASTAGGEGQPQHF.

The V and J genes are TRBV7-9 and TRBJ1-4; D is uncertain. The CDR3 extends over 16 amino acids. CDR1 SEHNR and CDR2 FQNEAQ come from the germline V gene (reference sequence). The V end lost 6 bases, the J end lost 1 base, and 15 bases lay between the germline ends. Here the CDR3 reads CASRGSGRGTNEKLFF. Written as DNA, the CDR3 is TGTGCCAGCAGAGGGTCGGGAAGAGGAACTAATGAAAAACTGTTTTTT.

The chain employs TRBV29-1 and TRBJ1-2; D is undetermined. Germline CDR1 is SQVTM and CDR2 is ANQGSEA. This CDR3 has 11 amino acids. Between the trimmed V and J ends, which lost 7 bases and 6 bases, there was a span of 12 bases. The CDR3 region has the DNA TGCAGCGGCCAAGAACCGGATGGCTACACCTTC. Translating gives CSGQEPDGYTF.

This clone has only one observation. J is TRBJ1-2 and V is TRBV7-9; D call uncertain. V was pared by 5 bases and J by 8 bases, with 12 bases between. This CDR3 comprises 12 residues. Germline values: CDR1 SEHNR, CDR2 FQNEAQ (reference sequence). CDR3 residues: CASSRPAGGYTF. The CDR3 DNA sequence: TGTGCCAGCAGCCGTCCTGCCGGGGGCTACACCTTC.

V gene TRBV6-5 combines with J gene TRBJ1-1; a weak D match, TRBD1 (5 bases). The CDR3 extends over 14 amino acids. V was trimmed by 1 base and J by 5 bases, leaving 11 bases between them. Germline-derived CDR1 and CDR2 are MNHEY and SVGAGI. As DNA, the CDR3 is TGTGCCAGCAGTTACTACCAGGGTAGGACTGAAGCTTTCTTT. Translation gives CASSYYQGRTEAFF.